This TCR beta chain is from a study of beta chain features in type 1 diabetes. Study results and limitations: Compared to healthy donors, patients appeared to have naive, central memory and Treg TCRB repertoires that were more alike. Patients with Type 1 diabetes showed moderately but significantly shorter TCRB CDR3s in all four CD4+ subsets.

By way of CD45RO/CCR7/CD25/CD127/CD95/CD27, the CD4+ regulatory, stem cell-like memory, central memory and naive cells were sorted. Populations obtained by sorting all exceeded 98% purity. Comment on this clone: As yet, its antigen is unknown.

Expressed TCRB transcripts were sequenced because the entire RNA isolate underwent reverse transcription. Sequencing was performed with immunoSEQ multiplex PCR; in TCRdb, only in-frame clones are kept and a portion is missing. The sample includes 500,000 to 650,000 clones, around 12% of them seen just once. Trimming took off 2 bases at V and 2 bases at J, with 11 bases between the two ends. CDR1 is LGHNA and CDR2 is YNFKEQ in the germline V gene. The CDR3 runs to 15 residues. Material for sequencing was naive CD4+ T cells from blood. V and J are TRBV4-2 and TRBJ2-3; D possibly corresponds to TRBD1 (6 bases). The TCR was taken from a man aged 25-45 years with type 1 diabetes. CDR3 nucleotide sequence: TGTGCCAGCAGCCAATTTCGGGACAACACAGATACGCAGTATTTT. It specifies CASSQFRDNTDTQYF.